These T cell receptor beta chains were read from a single sample in a study of OX40 agonist ivuxolimab in advanced cancers. Libraries were prepared by immunoSEQ multiplex PCR; TCRdb keeps only in-frame clonotypes and omits some of them. The sample has 75,000 to 85,000 clones, roughly 84% seen once. Sequencing was performed on CD4+ or CD8+ T cells sorted from blood, taken in a trial of the OX40 agonist ivuxolimab. The receptor source for this set is an adult with an advanced solid tumor such as melanoma, head and neck, liver or kidney cancer. The CDR3 runs from the conserved cysteine through the conserved F or W. A D gene is named only where the DNA matches it firmly. Expanded clones get a size class; other rows say once, few or many, or leave the size out.

abundance	v_gene	d_gene	j_gene	CDR3aa	CDR3nt
-	TRBV19	TRBD1	TRBJ2-7	CASSKGARDRIYEQYF	TGTGCCAGTAGTAAAGGGGCCCGGGACAGGATCTACGAGCAGTACTTC
once	TRBV18	-	TRBJ2-7	CASSPRVTGSSYEQYF	TGTGCCAGCTCACCAAGGGTCACAGGGTCATCCTACGAGCAGTACTTC
-	TRBV27	TRBD1	TRBJ1-2	CASSRQGRYGYTF	TGTGCCAGCAGTCGACAGGGGCGGTATGGCTACACCTTC
-	TRBV7-9	-	TRBJ2-7	CASSPDEIYVEQYF	TGTGCCAGCAGCCCCGACGAAATCTACGTCGAGCAGTACTTC
-	TRBV6-6	-	TRBJ2-7	CASRFQGSYEQYF	TGTGCCAGCAGATTTCAGGGGAGCTACGAGCAGTACTTC
-	TRBV11-1	TRBD1	TRBJ2-1	CASSLVGTGGNEQFF	TGTGCCAGCAGCTTAGTAGGGACAGGGGGCAATGAGCAGTTCTTC
-	TRBV27	-	TRBJ1-6	CASSSRGTSPLHF	TGTGCCAGCAGTTCCAGGGGAACTTCACCCCTCCACTTT
once	TRBV10-3	-	TRBJ1-1	CAISRVGQNTEAFF	TGTGCCATCAGCCGGGTTGGACAGAACACTGAAGCTTTCTTT
-	TRBV13	-	TRBJ2-7	CASSLMRSYEQYF	TGTGCCAGCAGCTTAATGCGGTCCTACGAGCAGTACTTC
-	TRBV25-1	TRBD1	TRBJ1-5	CASSGGQGNQPQHF	TGTGCCAGCAGTGGCGGACAGGGCAATCAGCCCCAGCATTTT
-	TRBV29-1	-	TRBJ2-5	CSVESQETQYF	TGCAGCGTTGAGAGTCAAGAGACCCAGTACTTC
-	TRBV7-8	-	TRBJ1-5	CASSPNRQYPQHF	TGTGCCAGCAGCCCAAATCGGCAGTATCCCCAGCATTTT
-	TRBV28	-	TRBJ2-7	CASSLQIEQYF	TGTGCCAGCAGTCTACAAATCGAGCAGTACTTC
-	TRBV6-1	TRBD1	TRBJ1-2	CASSEPGQTLPYGYTF	TGTGCCAGCAGTGAACCGGGACAGACTCTCCCCTATGGCTACACCTTC